The rows below give T cell receptor beta chains drawn from one sample of a study of blood T cell repertoires in COVID-19. The repertoire was sequenced with immunoSEQ multiplex PCR; TCRdb's copy has only in-frame clones and lacks some. Of around 70,000 clones in the sample, about nine tenths were seen once. The sequencing sample was made of peripheral blood. The receptors derive from a woman in her late teens or twenties with acute or convalescent COVID-19. CDR3s include the opening cysteine and the closing phenylalanine or tryptophan. The D gene is left open where the match is weak. Some rows have no size entry. The others give once, few or many, or a class for an expanded clone.

J	size	V	D	DNA	CDR3
TRBJ2-2	few	TRBV2	NA	TGTGCCAGCAGTGGTAATCTAGCGACAACCACCGGGGAGCTGTTTTTT	CASSGNLATTTGELFF
TRBJ2-3	NA	TRBV7-2	NA	TGTGCCAGCAGCTCGGGACAAGGCACAGATACGCAGTATTTT	CASSSGQGTDTQYF
TRBJ1-1	few	TRBV15	NA	TGTGCCACCAGCCCTCATCAGGGAATGAACACTGAAGCTTTCTTT	CATSPHQGMNTEAFF
TRBJ2-2	NA	TRBV7-9	TRBD1	TGTGCCAGCAGCAAGACAGGGGGCTCGTTAGCCGGGGAGCTGTTTTTT	CASSKTGGSLAGELFF
TRBJ1-2	NA	TRBV28	TRBD1	TGTGCCAGCAGTTTAACAGGGGAAGGTGGCTACACCTTC	CASSLTGEGGYTF
TRBJ2-1	NA	TRBV7-2	NA	TGTGCCAGCAGCTTAAGTCTAGGATCCTACAATGAGCAGTTCTTC	CASSLSLGSYNEQFF
TRBJ1-1	few	TRBV19	TRBD1	TGTGCCAGTAGTACGAGACAGGGGCAAGCTTTCTTT	CASSTRQGQAFF
TRBJ1-1	few	TRBV14	NA	TGTGCCAGCAGCCAGAGTTCGTCGGGAACCTTGAACACTGAAGCTTTCTTT	CASSQSSSGTLNTEAFF
TRBJ2-1	NA	TRBV6-2/TRBV6-3	NA	TGTGCCAGCAGCCGGCGGCGCCCCGAATATGAGCAGTTCTTC	CASSRRRPEYEQFF
TRBJ2-7	NA	TRBV3-1/TRBV3-2	NA	TGTGCCAGCAGCCGGCCTTTTGCAGGGGATCCCCACGAGCAGTACTTC	CASSRPFAGDPHEQYF
TRBJ2-3	NA	TRBV7-2	TRBD2	TGTGCCAGCAGCTCAACCTATTCGGCGGGAGGGCCTACAGATACGCAGTATTTT	CASSSTYSAGGPTDTQYF
TRBJ2-1	few	TRBV27	NA	TGTGCCAGCAGCTACGGCTCCTACAATGAGCAGTTCTTC	CASSYGSYNEQFF
TRBJ1-5	NA	TRBV6-2/TRBV6-3	TRBD1	TGTGCCAGCACCCCGACAGGGGTTAGCAATCAGCCCCAGCATTTT	CASTPTGVSNQPQHF
TRBJ1-4	once	TRBV28	TRBD1	TGTGCCAGCAGAAGCGCCCAGGGGGCACTGTTTTTT	CASRSAQGALFF
TRBJ2-2	NA	TRBV19	NA	TGTGCCAGTTCCCCGGGAGTGGTTAGGACCGGGGAGCTGTTTTTT	CASSPGVVRTGELFF
TRBJ2-3	NA	TRBV6-2/TRBV6-3	TRBD1	TGTGCCAGCAGTTATGGGACAGGAAAAATAGATACGCAGTATTTT	CASSYGTGKIDTQYF
TRBJ2-7	NA	TRBV27	TRBD2	TGTGCCAGCAGTCCCCGCCAGGAGACTAGCGGGGGCTACGAGCAGTACTTC	CASSPRQETSGGYEQYF
TRBJ2-3	NA	TRBV9	NA	TGTGCCAGCAGCGTAGCGCCAGGGCCCTTAACAGATACGCAGTATTTT	CASSVAPGPLTDTQYF
TRBJ2-7	NA	TRBV28	TRBD1	TGTGCCAGCAGTTATCCGGGACAGAGCTCCTACGAGCAGTACTTC	CASSYPGQSSYEQYF
TRBJ2-1	NA	TRBV7-9	NA	TGTGCCAGCAGCACCAATGTACAGGGAAGGATAGAATACAATGAGCAGTTCTTC	CASSTNVQGRIEYNEQFF
TRBJ2-3	NA	TRBV6-4	TRBD2	TGTGCCAGCAGTGCCGAACTAGCGGGGGGGCCGAACACAGATACGCAGTATTTT	CASSAELAGGPNTDTQYF